Shown below are 9 T cell receptor beta chains from a single sample sequenced in a study of blood T cell repertoires in COVID-19. Measured with immunoSEQ multiplex PCR; TCRdb has only the in-frame clones, and not every one. The sample lists about 300,000 clones; 80% to 90% were seen once. Sequencing was done on a sample of PBMCs or T cells enriched from blood (not recorded which). All receptors derive from a man aged 30 to 45 who had recovered from COVID-19.

This chain joins TRBV28 and TRBJ1-5; TRBD1 is a possible D gene (6 bases). CDR1 MDHEN and CDR2 SYDVKM come from the germline V gene. Deletions cut 3 bases from V and 0 bases from J, with 15 bases between. The CDR3 consists of 17 residues. CDR3 DNA: TGTGCCAGCAGTTTCACGGCAGGGGCCGGTAGCAATCAGCCCCAGCATTTT. Protein product: CASSFTAGAGSNQPQHF.

The J gene is TRBJ2-5, the V gene TRBV12-5, with TRBD1 matching 8 bases. There are 13 residues in the CDR3. The V gene's germline CDR1 is LGHNT and CDR2 FRNRAP. Trimming removed 2 bases from V and 5 bases from J; junction bases left unmatched: 1. The CDR3: CASGLNRGETQYF. CDR3 DNA sequence: TGTGCTAGTGGTTTGAACAGGGGGGAGACCCAGTACTTC.

The DNA for the CDR3 is TGTGCCAGCAGCGTAGTTGGTAGCGGCCTAGATACGCAGTATTTT. Encoded protein: CASSVVGSGLDTQYF. This chain joins TRBV9 and TRBJ2-3, with a weak D call TRBD2 (6 bases). The CDR3 is made up of 15 amino acids. Per germline, CDR1 SGDLS and CDR2 YYNGEE. Trimming removed 0 bases at V and 5 bases at J, with 13 bases between.

The chain is built from TRBV11-2 and TRBJ1-1; 8 bases map to TRBD1. V lost 5 bases to trimming and J lost 12 bases; unmatched junction nucleotides: 11. This CDR3 is built from 13 residues. CDR1 is SGHAT, CDR2 FQNNGV, per germline. This chain's CDR3 is CASSIEGAGGTFF. The CDR3 bases are TGTGCCAGCAGCATCGAGGGGGCAGGGGGCACTTTCTTT.

The J gene is TRBJ2-3, the V gene TRBV5-4, with D perhaps matching TRBD1 (6 bases). CDR1 SGHNT and CDR2 YYREEE come from the germline V gene (reference sequence). This CDR3 is 14 amino acids long. V was shortened by 4 bases and J by 6 bases, with 15 bases between the two germline ends. The DNA for the CDR3 is TGTGCCAGCAGCCGGACAGAATTCGGGGATACGCAGTATTTT. This sequence encodes CASSRTEFGDTQYF. Full variable domain (rest looked up from reference TRBV5-4 and TRBJ2-3): ETGVTQSPTHLIKTRGQQVTLRCSSQSGHNTVSWYQQALGQGPQFIFQYYREEENGRGNFPPRFSGLQFPNYSSELNVNALELDDSALYLCASSRTEFGDTQYFGPGTRLTVL.

The chain carries TRBV30 and TRBJ1-3; no clear D. This CDR3 spans 15 amino acids. CDR1 GTSNPN and CDR2 SVGIG come from the germline V gene (reference sequence). Trimming shortened V by 1 base and J by 1 base, and 11 bases separated the two germline ends. CDR3 in amino acids: CAWSGRVFSGNTIYF. Written as DNA, the CDR3 is TGTGCCTGGAGTGGGAGGGTTTTTTCTGGAAACACCATATATTTT.

This chain joins TRBV5-1 and TRBJ2-3; TRBD2 might be the D (6 bases). Per germline, CDR1 SGHRS and CDR2 YFSETQ. This CDR3 has 14 amino acids. Deletions cut 5 bases from V and 1 base from J, with 11 bases between. The CDR3 here is CASRSASGTDTQYF. As DNA, the CDR3 is TGCGCCAGCAGGTCGGCTAGCGGCACAGATACGCAGTATTTT.

This clone was picked up a small number of times. The J gene is TRBJ2-4, the V gene TRBV5-4, with TRBD1 matching 8 bases. Germline V CDR1 and CDR2: SGHNT, YYREEE (reference sequence). Losses at the gene ends were 3 bases for V and 7 bases for J; bases not matched to a gene: 9. CDR3 length: 15 residues. The chain's CDR3 is CASSSPGRGLNIQYF. The CDR3 DNA sequence: TGTGCCAGCAGCTCCCCGGGCAGGGGGCTGAACATTCAGTACTTC.

Worth noting for this clone: This is likely an artifact of a read error, given a far larger clone one base away. The chain links TRBV2 to TRBJ2-3; D not resolved. The germline gives CDR1 SNHLY, CDR2 FYNNEI. Trimming removed 5 bases from V and 0 bases from J, with 6 bases in between. This CDR3 is 13 amino acids long. CDR3 loop: CASSTGSTDTQYF. As DNA, the CDR3 is TGTGCCAGCAGTACCGGGAGCACAGATACGCAGTATTTT.